This T cell receptor beta chain appears in the sequencing data of a study of graft-versus-host responses after intestinal transplantation. The wider study: Tacrolimus and steroids were given for two to four years to all recipients after anti-thymocyte globulin induction. Findings and caveats of the study: The study associated peak circulating GvH clone levels with early post-transplant HvG declines. GvH clones detected in recipient marrow included some appearing first in ileum or blood. When patients had graft-donor T cell macrochimerism, their allografts held high graft-versus-host to host-versus-graft clonal ratios.

Germline-derived CDR1 and CDR2 are MNHEY and SVGAGI. V gave up 3 bases and J gave up 6 bases, with 14 bases separating them. The CDR3 is 15 residues long. Comments on this clone: Its antigen is unidentified.

Using immunoSEQ multiplex PCR, the repertoire was profiled, and TCRdb retains in-frame clones only, with some absent. The table includes just under 65,000 clones, more than 85% detected once. The sequence came from a human donor who was the organ donor for an intestinal transplant. Sequencing used unstimulated CD8+ T cells sorted from spleen or lymph node cells, obtained before transplant. This chain connects TRBV6-5 to TRBJ2-2; D perhaps matches TRBD2 (6 bases). The CDR3 loop is CASSYSTSPSGELFF. As DNA, the CDR3 is TGTGCCAGCAGTTATAGTACTAGCCCGTCCGGGGAGCTGTTTTTT.